This passage covers 10 T cell receptor beta chains from one sample sequenced in a study of radiation and T cells in renal cell carcinoma. This table comes from immunoSEQ multiplex PCR, and its TCRdb copy is limited to in-frame clones, with some not included. This repertoire shows approximately 83,000 clones, 70% to 90% found once; its top ten account for 9.4%. Time point: blood 4 weeks post-SBRT, at nephrectomy. Sample treatment: 15 Gy SBRT to primary tumor, nephrectomy 4 weeks later. The material sequenced was blood, taken from a patient whose treatment included radiotherapy and nephrectomy. The receptor set was obtained from a man aged 50-60 years with renal cell carcinoma.

The rearrangement links TRBV7-2 to TRBJ2-2; D gene ambiguous. Germline V gene lookup returns CDR1 SGHTA and CDR2 FQGNSA. The CDR3 is made up of 16 amino acids. V dropped 3 bases and J dropped 4 bases, with 15 bases sitting between them. The CDR3 is CASSFQYLAGTGELFF. The CDR3 DNA is TGTGCCAGCAGCTTTCAGTACTTAGCCGGCACCGGGGAGCTGTTTTTT. Filled out from reference TRBV7-2 and TRBJ2-2, the complete variable domain reads GAGVSQSPSNKVTEKGKDVELRCDPISGHTALYWYRQSLGQGLEFLIYFQGNSAPDKSGLPSDRFSAERTGGSVSTLTIQRTQQEDSAVYLCASSFQYLAGTGELFFGEGSRLTVL.

V is TRBV29-1 and J is TRBJ2-5; perhaps D is TRBD1 or TRBD2 (7 bases each). CDR3 length equals 13 residues. Germline CDR1 SQVTM, CDR2 ANQGSEA. Trimming stripped 4 bases from V and 5 bases from J, with 14 bases between. The CDR3 nucleotides are TGCAGCGTTGTCGAGGGAGGGGGCGAGACCCAGTACTTC. Its protein product is CSVVEGGGETQYF.

The chain links TRBV5-1 to TRBJ2-7; D possibly corresponds to TRBD1 (6 bases). The germline CDR1 and CDR2 sequences are SGHRS and YFSETQ. Trimming removed 0 bases at V and 8 bases at J, with 9 bases between. The CDR3 sequence is 12 residues long. CDR3 bases: TGCGCCAGCAGCTTGGAACAGGGACAGCAGTACTTC. Its protein product is CASSLEQGQQYF.

The chain employs TRBV5-1 and TRBJ2-3; D remains unclear. CDR1 is SGHRS, CDR2 YFSETQ, per germline. Trimming shortened V by 4 bases and J by 6 bases, and 9 bases separated the two germline ends. The length of the CDR3 is 12 residues. CDR3 residues: CASSVTSDTQYF. Here the CDR3 DNA reads TGCGCCAGCAGCGTAACATCGGATACGCAGTATTTT.

This chain links TRBV5-1 with TRBJ2-5, with 8 bases aligning to TRBD2. Germline assignment: CDR1 SGHRS and CDR2 YFSETQ. V trimming: 3 bases; J trimming: 5 bases; junction bases outside the gene matches: 9. CDR3 length equals 15 residues. CDR3 amino acids: CASSSSRSSGETQYF. For the CDR3, the DNA is TGCGCCAGCAGCTCCTCTCGGTCTAGCGGGGAGACCCAGTACTTC.

The rearrangement links TRBV28 to TRBJ2-7; D is possibly TRBD2 (6 bases). The CDR3 is made up of 13 amino acids. CDR1 MDHEN and CDR2 SYDVKM come from the germline V gene. V was clipped by 3 bases and J by 5 bases, with 11 bases between them. The CDR3 nucleotides are TGTGCCAGCAGTTTGCGGGGCTGGAACGAGCAGTACTTC. This encodes CASSLRGWNEQYF.

J is TRBJ2-5 and V is TRBV6-5; tentative D call: TRBD2 (6 bases). CDR3 length equals 15 residues. Germline CDR1 is MNHEY and CDR2 is SVGAGI. V was pared by 4 bases and J by 5 bases, with 17 bases between. CDR3 residues: CASSSLTGEEETQYF. The CDR3 DNA sequence: TGTGCCAGCAGTTCGTTGACGGGGGAGGAGGAGACCCAGTACTTC.

This chain connects TRBV6-5 to TRBJ2-3; TRBD2 is a possible D gene (5 bases). V lost 0 bases, J lost 4 bases, and 11 bases lay in between. Germline lookup yields CDR1 MNHEY and CDR2 SVGAGI. The CDR3 totals 15 residues. The CDR3 protein is CASSYSLRAADTQYF. In DNA, the CDR3 is TGTGCCAGCAGTTACTCTTTACGAGCGGCAGATACGCAGTATTTT.

The chain combines TRBV5-1 with TRBJ2-1, with D perhaps assigned TRBD1 or TRBD2 (6 bases each). The V and J ends lost 4 bases and 5 bases respectively, with 16 bases between them. Germline V gene sequence: CDR1 SGHRS, CDR2 YFSETQ. The CDR3 totals 15 residues. CDR3 in amino acids: CASSLGMGGNNEQFF. CDR3 nucleotides: TGCGCCAGCAGCCTGGGAATGGGGGGCAACAATGAGCAGTTCTTC.

V usage is TRBV30 and J usage is TRBJ1-2, with 8 bases fitting TRBD1. The V gene end was trimmed by 2 bases and the J gene end by 2 bases; junction bases not matched to a gene: 4. Germline V gene sequence: CDR1 GTSNPN, CDR2 SVGIG (reference sequence). CDR3 length: 14 residues. In nucleotides, the CDR3 is TGTGCCTGGAGTCGGACAGGGACCAACTATGGCTACACCTTC. Its translation: CAWSRTGTNYGYTF.